The source of this T cell receptor beta chain is a study of blood T cell repertoires in COVID-19. About the research overall: The study drew acute and convalescent COVID-19 samples from the United States, Italy and Spain. PBMCs, B-cell-depleted T cells, or T cells were the source of the cDNA or gDNA that made up the material.

Trimming cost V 6 bases and J 4 bases; bases outside gene matches: 0. There are 12 residues in the CDR3. The germline V gene has CDR1 SNHLY and CDR2 FYNNEI. The authors' processing: Using reference gene primer amplification, nucleated cell counts were estimated. This table comes from immunoSEQ multiplex PCR, and its TCRdb copy is limited to in-frame clones, with some not included. The V and J calls and clone size come from that table; D and trimming were worked out from the DNA. The data show 110,000 or so clones, with more than 60% seen just once and about 6.8% held by the top ten. The specimen was peripheral blood. The chain links TRBV2 to TRBJ1-2; 9 nucleotides agree with TRBD1. The sequence was obtained from a man between 65 and 79 years old with acute or convalescent COVID-19. The CDR3 DNA follows: TGTGCCAGCAGGACAGGGGGCTATGGCTACACCTTC. It codes for CASRTGGYGYTF.